A selection of T cell receptor beta chains follows, all from one sample in a study of cytomegalovirus exposure and HLA in healthy donors. The protocol was immunoSEQ multiplex PCR, while the TCRdb copy is restricted to in-frame clones and leaves out a portion. The table lists 71,000 or so clones, 85% to 95% of them singletons. The specimen sequenced was PBMCs. These receptors all come from a man aged 18 to 29 in good health and CMV-seropositive. Both conserved end residues are part of each CDR3. The order of the fields is D gene, V gene, clone size, J gene, CDR3 protein, CDR3 DNA. A D gene is named only where the DNA matches it firmly. Clone size is not always given. Where it is, it says once, few, many or a class for expanded clones.

D gene: TRBD1; V gene: TRBV5-4; clone size: once; J gene: TRBJ2-7; CDR3 protein: CASSSTGVRSYEQYF; CDR3 DNA: TGTGCCAGCAGCTCGACAGGGGTTAGGTCCTACGAGCAGTACTTC
D gene: .; V gene: TRBV4-1; clone size: .; J gene: TRBJ2-1; CDR3 protein: CASSQENWGDNEQFF; CDR3 DNA: TGCGCCAGCAGCCAAGAAAACTGGGGGGACAATGAGCAGTTCTTC
D gene: .; V gene: TRBV9; clone size: .; J gene: TRBJ1-4; CDR3 protein: CASSVSATNEKLFF; CDR3 DNA: TGTGCCAGCAGCGTATCGGCAACTAATGAAAAACTGTTTTTT
D gene: TRBD1; V gene: TRBV29-1; clone size: .; J gene: TRBJ2-3; CDR3 protein: CSVSPRDRFLFPDTQYF; CDR3 DNA: TGCAGCGTTTCTCCCCGGGACAGGTTTTTGTTCCCAGATACGCAGTATTTT
D gene: TRBD2; V gene: TRBV11-2; clone size: .; J gene: TRBJ2-1; CDR3 protein: CASVAGGRVSSGEQFF; CDR3 DNA: TGTGCCAGCGTAGCGGGGGGGAGGGTTAGTTCTGGTGAGCAGTTCTTC
D gene: .; V gene: TRBV11-2; clone size: .; J gene: TRBJ2-5; CDR3 protein: CASSLGRTTETQYF; CDR3 DNA: TGTGCCAGCAGCTTAGGGAGGACTACGGAGACCCAGTACTTC
D gene: TRBD1; V gene: TRBV18; clone size: .; J gene: TRBJ1-1; CDR3 protein: CASRPGQGRRAEAFF; CDR3 DNA: TGTGCCAGCCGGCCGGGACAGGGAAGAAGGGCTGAAGCTTTCTTT
D gene: TRBD1; V gene: TRBV2; clone size: .; J gene: TRBJ2-6; CDR3 protein: CASSPTGRAAGANVLTF; CDR3 DNA: TGTGCCAGCAGTCCGACAGGGAGAGCTGCCGGGGCCAACGTCCTGACTTTC
D gene: .; V gene: TRBV6-1; clone size: .; J gene: TRBJ2-7; CDR3 protein: CASSEREQTYEQYF; CDR3 DNA: TGTGCCAGCAGTGAAAGAGAACAGACCTACGAGCAGTACTTC
D gene: .; V gene: TRBV27; clone size: .; J gene: TRBJ1-5; CDR3 protein: CASSLSGIQPQHF; CDR3 DNA: TGTGCCAGCAGTTTATCCGGGATTCAGCCCCAGCATTTT
D gene: TRBD1; V gene: TRBV6-5; clone size: .; J gene: TRBJ2-4; CDR3 protein: CASRRGQGGNIQYF; CDR3 DNA: TGTGCCAGCCGGAGAGGACAGGGCGGAAACATTCAGTACTTC
D gene: .; V gene: TRBV27; clone size: .; J gene: TRBJ2-7; CDR3 protein: CASSSTYEQYF; CDR3 DNA: TGTGCCAGCAGCTCTACCTACGAGCAGTACTTC
D gene: .; V gene: TRBV9; clone size: .; J gene: TRBJ1-1; CDR3 protein: CASSVQGFSEAFF; CDR3 DNA: TGTGCCAGCAGCGTTCAGGGGTTCTCTGAAGCTTTCTTT
D gene: .; V gene: TRBV5-1; clone size: .; J gene: TRBJ2-7; CDR3 protein: CASRVQASYEQYF; CDR3 DNA: TGCGCCAGCAGGGTGCAGGCCTCCTACGAGCAGTACTTC
D gene: TRBD2; V gene: TRBV15; clone size: .; J gene: TRBJ2-5; CDR3 protein: CATSRQGLAGTQETQYF; CDR3 DNA: TGTGCCACCAGCAGACAGGGACTAGCGGGCACCCAAGAGACCCAGTACTTC
D gene: TRBD1; V gene: TRBV19; clone size: .; J gene: TRBJ2-2; CDR3 protein: CASRGTGGTGELFF; CDR3 DNA: TGTGCCAGTAGGGGGACAGGGGGGACCGGGGAGCTGTTTTTT
D gene: .; V gene: TRBV28; clone size: .; J gene: TRBJ1-1; CDR3 protein: CASTQNTEAFF; CDR3 DNA: TGTGCCAGCACCCAGAACACTGAAGCTTTCTTT
D gene: TRBD1; V gene: TRBV6-4; clone size: .; J gene: TRBJ2-1; CDR3 protein: CASSDSGQGFRNEQFF; CDR3 DNA: TGTGCCAGCAGTGACTCGGGACAGGGTTTTAGGAATGAGCAGTTCTTC
D gene: .; V gene: TRBV28; clone size: .; J gene: TRBJ2-7; CDR3 protein: CASSFTRLEQYF; CDR3 DNA: TGTGCCAGCAGTTTCACGCGCTTGGAGCAGTACTTC
D gene: TRBD1; V gene: TRBV19; clone size: .; J gene: TRBJ2-7; CDR3 protein: CASSRDRGSYEQYF; CDR3 DNA: TGTGCCAGTAGTCGAGACAGGGGCTCCTACGAGCAGTACTTC
D gene: TRBD1; V gene: TRBV9; clone size: .; J gene: TRBJ1-2; CDR3 protein: CASRSPWTGITGGYTF; CDR3 DNA: TGTGCCAGCAGGTCACCATGGACAGGGATAACAGGTGGCTACACCTTC
D gene: TRBD1; V gene: TRBV27; clone size: .; J gene: TRBJ2-3; CDR3 protein: CASRRTGTDTQYF; CDR3 DNA: TGTGCCAGCAGACGGACAGGTACAGATACGCAGTATTTT
D gene: TRBD2; V gene: TRBV4-2; clone size: .; J gene: TRBJ2-7; CDR3 protein: CASSQWASGGSYEQYF; CDR3 DNA: TGTGCCAGCAGCCAATGGGCTAGCGGGGGGTCCTACGAGCAGTACTTC
D gene: TRBD1; V gene: TRBV5-5; clone size: .; J gene: TRBJ1-2; CDR3 protein: CASSPGTGEVRGYTF; CDR3 DNA: TGTGCCAGCAGCCCGGGGACAGGGGAGGTTCGCGGCTACACCTTC
D gene: .; V gene: TRBV11-1; clone size: .; J gene: TRBJ2-1; CDR3 protein: CASSSGTRRSNEQFF; CDR3 DNA: TGTGCCAGCAGCTCCGGGACTCGACGATCCAATGAGCAGTTCTTC
D gene: .; V gene: TRBV5-4; clone size: .; J gene: TRBJ2-6; CDR3 protein: CASSPGGPSGANVLTF; CDR3 DNA: TGTGCCAGCAGCCCCGGGGGACCCTCTGGGGCCAACGTCCTGACTTTC
D gene: .; V gene: TRBV27; clone size: .; J gene: TRBJ2-4; CDR3 protein: CASSLLGEPGIQYF; CDR3 DNA: TGTGCCAGCAGTTTACTTGGCGAGCCGGGGATTCAGTACTTC
D gene: TRBD2; V gene: TRBV11-3; clone size: .; J gene: TRBJ2-1; CDR3 protein: CASSLRTSHNEQFF; CDR3 DNA: TGTGCCAGCAGCTTAAGGACTAGCCACAATGAGCAGTTCTTC
D gene: .; V gene: TRBV6-5; clone size: .; J gene: TRBJ2-1; CDR3 protein: CASSYSAGVIYNEQFF; CDR3 DNA: TGTGCCAGCAGTTACTCGGCAGGGGTGATTTACAATGAGCAGTTCTTC
D gene: .; V gene: TRBV6-1; clone size: .; J gene: TRBJ1-6; CDR3 protein: CASSAPHGAVYNSPLHF; CDR3 DNA: TGTGCCAGCAGTGCACCTCATGGGGCAGTCTATAATTCACCCCTCCACTTT
D gene: TRBD2; V gene: TRBV30; clone size: .; J gene: TRBJ2-2; CDR3 protein: CAWSLLAGGPPGELFF; CDR3 DNA: TGTGCCTGGAGTCTCCTAGCGGGGGGGCCACCCGGGGAGCTGTTTTTT
D gene: .; V gene: TRBV7-2; clone size: .; J gene: TRBJ1-3; CDR3 protein: CASSPPGGNTIYF; CDR3 DNA: TGTGCCAGCAGCCCCCCGGGGGGAAACACCATATATTTT
D gene: .; V gene: TRBV6-1; clone size: .; J gene: TRBJ2-5; CDR3 protein: CASSEGRGETQYF; CDR3 DNA: TGTGCCAGCAGTGAAGGCAGAGGAGAGACCCAGTACTTC
D gene: TRBD2; V gene: TRBV28; clone size: .; J gene: TRBJ2-4; CDR3 protein: CASSLGTSGGVIQYF; CDR3 DNA: TGTGCCAGCAGCCTGGGGACTAGCGGGGGAGTTATCCAATACTTC
D gene: TRBD1; V gene: TRBV11-2; clone size: once; J gene: TRBJ1-1; CDR3 protein: CASSQRQGAGVTEAFF; CDR3 DNA: TGTGCCAGCAGCCAGCGACAGGGGGCAGGGGTCACTGAAGCTTTCTTT
D gene: TRBD2; V gene: TRBV7-2; clone size: .; J gene: TRBJ2-3; CDR3 protein: CASSFAGGEDTQYF; CDR3 DNA: TGTGCCAGCAGCTTTGCGGGGGGCGAAGATACGCAGTATTTT
D gene: TRBD2; V gene: TRBV4-1; clone size: .; J gene: TRBJ2-1; CDR3 protein: CASSQAPTGGPNEQFF; CDR3 DNA: TGCGCCAGCAGCCAAGCCCCAACGGGGGGGCCCAATGAGCAGTTCTTC
D gene: TRBD2; V gene: TRBV13; clone size: once; J gene: TRBJ2-1; CDR3 protein: CASSLGPTSGRLNEQFF; CDR3 DNA: TGTGCCAGCAGCTTAGGTCCAACTAGCGGGAGGTTAAATGAGCAGTTCTTC
D gene: TRBD2; V gene: TRBV5-4; clone size: .; J gene: TRBJ2-1; CDR3 protein: CASSLNLGLAGEHNEQFF; CDR3 DNA: TGTGCCAGCAGCCTTAACCTAGGACTAGCGGGAGAACACAATGAGCAGTTCTTC
D gene: .; V gene: TRBV14; clone size: .; J gene: TRBJ1-6; CDR3 protein: CASSHNRVSPLHF; CDR3 DNA: TGTGCCAGCAGCCATAACAGGGTTTCACCCCTCCACTTT
D gene: TRBD2; V gene: TRBV5-4; clone size: .; J gene: TRBJ2-1; CDR3 protein: CASSLSGGPYNEQFF; CDR3 DNA: TGTGCCAGCAGCTTAAGCGGGGGACCTTACAATGAGCAGTTCTTC
D gene: .; V gene: TRBV6-1; clone size: .; J gene: TRBJ2-7; CDR3 protein: CASSAQFSYEQYF; CDR3 DNA: TGTGCCAGCAGTGCACAGTTTTCCTACGAGCAGTACTTC
D gene: TRBD1; V gene: TRBV9; clone size: .; J gene: TRBJ2-5; CDR3 protein: CASSAASGTGMLETQYF; CDR3 DNA: TGTGCCAGCAGCGCCGCGTCCGGGACAGGGATGTTAGAGACCCAGTACTTC
D gene: TRBD2; V gene: TRBV7-2; clone size: .; J gene: TRBJ2-1; CDR3 protein: CASSIGGGRYEQFF; CDR3 DNA: TGTGCCAGCAGCATCGGGGGGGGCAGGTATGAGCAGTTCTTC
D gene: .; V gene: TRBV5-1; clone size: .; J gene: TRBJ2-7; CDR3 protein: CASSLAGVSSYEQYF; CDR3 DNA: TGCGCCAGCAGCTTGGCGGGGGTCAGCTCCTACGAGCAGTACTTC
D gene: TRBD1; V gene: TRBV18; clone size: .; J gene: TRBJ1-2; CDR3 protein: CASSQPGKPGQTGYGYTF; CDR3 DNA: TGTGCCAGCTCACAACCTGGAAAACCGGGACAGACAGGGTATGGCTACACCTTC
D gene: TRBD1; V gene: TRBV27; clone size: .; J gene: TRBJ2-7; CDR3 protein: CASKSADRDEQYF; CDR3 DNA: TGTGCCAGCAAATCCGCGGACAGGGACGAGCAGTACTTC
D gene: TRBD1; V gene: TRBV7-2; clone size: .; J gene: TRBJ2-7; CDR3 protein: CASSFGTDYEQYF; CDR3 DNA: TGTGCCAGCAGCTTCGGGACAGACTACGAGCAGTACTTC
D gene: .; V gene: TRBV4-1; clone size: .; J gene: TRBJ1-1; CDR3 protein: CASSQDVEANTEAFF; CDR3 DNA: TGCGCCAGCAGCCAAGATGTGGAGGCGAACACTGAAGCTTTCTTT
D gene: .; V gene: TRBV6-1; clone size: .; J gene: TRBJ2-7; CDR3 protein: CASRAVLYEQYF; CDR3 DNA: TGTGCCAGCAGGGCAGTTCTTTACGAGCAGTACTTC
D gene: .; V gene: TRBV9; clone size: .; J gene: TRBJ2-7; CDR3 protein: CASSVGRGGEQYF; CDR3 DNA: TGTGCCAGCAGCGTCGGCAGGGGTGGCGAGCAGTACTTC
D gene: .; V gene: TRBV11-2; clone size: .; J gene: TRBJ1-1; CDR3 protein: CASSLGLDTEAFF; CDR3 DNA: TGTGCCAGCAGCTTGGGGCTGGACACTGAAGCTTTCTTT
D gene: .; V gene: TRBV7-8; clone size: once; J gene: TRBJ2-1; CDR3 protein: CASSLAGGPLNEQFF; CDR3 DNA: TGTGCCAGCAGCTTAGCGGGGGGGCCTTTGAATGAGCAGTTCTTC
D gene: .; V gene: TRBV13; clone size: .; J gene: TRBJ1-2; CDR3 protein: CASSLSQEGGYGYTF; CDR3 DNA: TGTGCCAGCAGCTTAAGTCAGGAGGGTGGCTATGGCTACACCTTC
D gene: TRBD2; V gene: TRBV5-6; clone size: .; J gene: TRBJ2-3; CDR3 protein: CASSMLGLAGNTDTQYF; CDR3 DNA: TGTGCCAGCAGCATGCTTGGACTAGCGGGGAACACAGATACGCAGTATTTT
D gene: .; V gene: TRBV28; clone size: .; J gene: TRBJ2-4; CDR3 protein: CASTPPPGVSKNIQYF; CDR3 DNA: TGTGCCAGCACTCCTCCCCCGGGAGTGAGCAAAAACATTCAGTACTTC
D gene: .; V gene: TRBV9; clone size: .; J gene: TRBJ2-1; CDR3 protein: CASSSTGNSYNEQFF; CDR3 DNA: TGTGCCAGCAGCTCAACAGGGAATTCCTACAATGAGCAGTTCTTC
D gene: .; V gene: TRBV28; clone size: .; J gene: TRBJ2-7; CDR3 protein: CASSRDFASSYEQYF; CDR3 DNA: TGTGCCAGCAGTCGGGACTTTGCGAGCTCCTACGAGCAGTACTTC
D gene: TRBD1; V gene: TRBV4-1; clone size: .; J gene: TRBJ1-2; CDR3 protein: CASSQGRGLGVGYGYTF; CDR3 DNA: TGCGCCAGCAGCCAAGGCAGGGGGCTAGGGGTAGGCTATGGCTACACCTTC